The 7 T cell receptor beta chains below all came from one sample that was sequenced in a study of beta chain features in type 1 diabetes. TCRB transcripts that were expressed got sequenced, as all of the isolated RNA had been reverse transcribed. Method: immunoSEQ multiplex PCR; TCRdb's copy keeps in-frame clones and lacks some. The table has about 650,000 clones, around an eighth seen once. Study-level results: TCRB CDR3s from Type 1 diabetes patients were moderately but significantly shorter in all four CD4+ subsets.

No antigen has been identified for these receptors. Material: naive CD4+ T cells from blood. The receptors shown here come from a man aged 25 to 40 with type 1 diabetes.

This clone was counted between two and nine times. The chain employs TRBV20-1 and TRBJ2-7; D possibly corresponds to TRBD1 (6 bases). CDR3 size: 11 residues. Germline V lookup: CDR1 DFQATT, CDR2 SNEGSKA (reference sequence). The V end was cut by 6 bases, the J end by 3 bases, with 9 bases between. This CDR3 is CSAPTGYEQYF. The CDR3 DNA follows: TGCAGTGCCCCGACAGGCTACGAGCAGTACTTC.

CDR3 sequence (DNA): TGTGCCAGCAGCCACGATGACAGGAATTCACCCCTCCACTTT. This translates into CASSHDDRNSPLHF. The genes are TRBV16 and TRBJ1-6; TRBD1 might be the D (6 bases). The CDR3 loop spans 14 amino acids. V lost 3 bases to trimming and J lost 7 bases, with 10 bases between them. The germline V gene encodes CDR1 KGHSY and CDR2 FQNENV.

This clone was observed a few times. The gene calls are TRBV9 and TRBJ2-6, with TRBD1 matching 7 bases. V was clipped by 4 bases and J by 1 base; unmatched bases: 2. The CDR3 extends over 15 amino acids. Germline assignment: CDR1 SGDLS and CDR2 YYNGEE. The CDR3 sequence is CASSQQGSGANVLTF. The DNA for the CDR3 is TGTGCCAGCAGCCAACAGGGGTCTGGGGCCAACGTCCTGACTTTC.

The V and J genes are TRBV5-6 and TRBJ2-1, with D possibly TRBD2 on 5 matching bases. Trimming took off 3 bases at V and 4 bases at J, with 11 bases between the two ends. This CDR3 has 14 residues. Looked up from germline, CDR1 is SGHDT and CDR2 is YYEEEE. CDR3 sequence (DNA): TGTGCCAGCAGCTCCAAGACTATTTACAATGAGCAGTTCTTC. Translated, it gives CASSSKTIYNEQFF.

This clone was found a few times. The CDR3 DNA follows: TGTGCCAGCAGTTCTACAGGGATAGGAAATCAGCCCCAGCATTTT. It specifies CASSSTGIGNQPQHF. The chain recombines TRBV7-2 with TRBJ1-5, with D perhaps matching TRBD1 (6 bases). The germline gives CDR1 SGHTA, CDR2 FQGNSA. This CDR3 comprises 15 residues. V shed 6 bases and J shed 4 bases, with 16 bases lying between them. Full variable domain (rest looked up from reference TRBV7-2 and TRBJ1-5): GAGVSQSPSNKVTEKGKDVELRCDPISGHTALYWYRQSLGQGLEFLIYFQGNSAPDKSGLPSDRFSAERTGGSVSTLTIQRTQQEDSAVYLCASSSTGIGNQPQHFGDGTRLSIL.

CDR3 residues: CASSSGTGNFRPLHF. In nucleotides, the CDR3 is TGTGCCAGCAGCTCCGGGACAGGGAATTTTCGACCCCTCCACTTT. The V and J genes are TRBV11-3 and TRBJ1-6, with 9 bases lining up with TRBD1. This CDR3 is built from 15 residues. The junction had 10 bases not matched to a gene; V was cut back by 4 bases and J by 12 bases. The germline V gene encodes CDR1 SGHNT and CDR2 YENEEA. The variable domain in full, with the rest retrieved from reference TRBV11-3 and TRBJ1-6, is EAGVVQSPRYKIIEKKQPVAFWCNPISGHNTLYWYLQNLGQGPELLIRYENEEAVDDSQLPKDRFSAERLKGVDSTLKIQPAELGDSAVYLCASSSGTGNFRPLHFGNGTRLTVT.

The chain couples TRBV5-4 to TRBJ2-2; TRBD1 aligns across 7 bases. Per the germline V gene, CDR1 is SGHNT and CDR2 is YYREEE (reference sequence). CDR3 length: 13 residues. The V segment lost 4 bases and the J segment 6 bases; nucleotides outside the gene matches: 3. The CDR3 spells CASSDGQAGELFF. The CDR3 coding sequence is TGTGCCAGCAGCGACGGACAGGCCGGGGAGCTGTTTTTT.